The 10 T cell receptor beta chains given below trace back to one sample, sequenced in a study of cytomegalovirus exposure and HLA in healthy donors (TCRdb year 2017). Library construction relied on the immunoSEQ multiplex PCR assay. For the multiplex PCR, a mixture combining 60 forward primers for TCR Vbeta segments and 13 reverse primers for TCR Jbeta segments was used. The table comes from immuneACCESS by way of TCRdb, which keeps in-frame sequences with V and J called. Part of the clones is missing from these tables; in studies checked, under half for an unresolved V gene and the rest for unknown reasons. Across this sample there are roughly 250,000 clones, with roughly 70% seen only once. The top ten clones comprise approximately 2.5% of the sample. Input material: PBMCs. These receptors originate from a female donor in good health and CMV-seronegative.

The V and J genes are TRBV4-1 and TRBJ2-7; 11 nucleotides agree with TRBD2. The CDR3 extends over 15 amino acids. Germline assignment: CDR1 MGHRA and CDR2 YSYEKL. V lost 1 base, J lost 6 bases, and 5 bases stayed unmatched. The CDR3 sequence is CASSQARGLAGEQYF. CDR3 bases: TGCGCCAGCAGCCAAGCTAGAGGACTAGCGGGCGAGCAGTACTTC.

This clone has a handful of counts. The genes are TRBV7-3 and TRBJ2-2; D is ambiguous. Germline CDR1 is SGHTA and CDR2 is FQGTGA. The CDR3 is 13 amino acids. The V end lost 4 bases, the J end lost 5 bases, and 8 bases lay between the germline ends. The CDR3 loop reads CASSSSGTGELFF. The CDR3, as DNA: TGTGCCAGCAGCTCCTCAGGAACCGGGGAGCTGTTTTTT.

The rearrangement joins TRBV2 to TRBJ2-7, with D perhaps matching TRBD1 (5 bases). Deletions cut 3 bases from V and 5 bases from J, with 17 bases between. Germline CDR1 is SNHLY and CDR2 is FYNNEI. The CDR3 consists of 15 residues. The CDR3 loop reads CASSEAGQSWNEQYF. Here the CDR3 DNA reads TGTGCCAGCAGTGAGGCAGGGCAGTCTTGGAACGAGCAGTACTTC.

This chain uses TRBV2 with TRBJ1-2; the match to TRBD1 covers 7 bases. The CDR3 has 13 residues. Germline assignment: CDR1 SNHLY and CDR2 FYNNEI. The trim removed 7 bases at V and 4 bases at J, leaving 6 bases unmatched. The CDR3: CASTGGRGYGYTF. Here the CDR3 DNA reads TGTGCCAGCACAGGGGGGCGCGGCTATGGCTACACCTTC.

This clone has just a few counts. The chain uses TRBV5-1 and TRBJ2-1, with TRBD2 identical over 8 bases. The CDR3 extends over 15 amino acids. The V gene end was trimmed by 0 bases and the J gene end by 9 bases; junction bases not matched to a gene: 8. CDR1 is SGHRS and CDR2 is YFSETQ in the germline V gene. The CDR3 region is CASSLAGGPGGEQFF. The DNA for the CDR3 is TGCGCCAGCAGCTTGGCGGGAGGGCCCGGGGGTGAGCAGTTCTTC.

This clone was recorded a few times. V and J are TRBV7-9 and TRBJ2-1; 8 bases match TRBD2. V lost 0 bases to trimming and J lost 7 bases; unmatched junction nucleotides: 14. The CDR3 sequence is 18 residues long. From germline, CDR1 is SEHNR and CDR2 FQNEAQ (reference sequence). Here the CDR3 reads CASSLANIGAGVGNEQFF. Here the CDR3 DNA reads TGTGCCAGCAGCTTAGCAAATATTGGAGCGGGAGTGGGGAATGAGCAGTTCTTC.

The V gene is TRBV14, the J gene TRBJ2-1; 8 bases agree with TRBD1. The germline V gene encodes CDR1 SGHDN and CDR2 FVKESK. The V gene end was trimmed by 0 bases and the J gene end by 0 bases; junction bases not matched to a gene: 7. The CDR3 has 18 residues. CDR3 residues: CASSQDRGRIFSYNEQFF. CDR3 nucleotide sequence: TGTGCCAGCAGCCAAGACAGGGGGCGAATTTTCTCCTACAATGAGCAGTTCTTC.

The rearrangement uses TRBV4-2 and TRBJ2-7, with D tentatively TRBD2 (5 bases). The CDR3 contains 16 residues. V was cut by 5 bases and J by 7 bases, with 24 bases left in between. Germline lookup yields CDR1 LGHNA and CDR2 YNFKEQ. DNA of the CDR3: TGTGCCAGCAGCTTACTCACGGCGGGTGTGACCGGTGAGCAGTACTTC. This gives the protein CASSLLTAGVTGEQYF.

The chain's CDR3 is CASSPRLGSSYEQYF. DNA of the CDR3: TGTGCCAGCAGTCCCCGACTAGGGAGCTCCTACGAGCAGTACTTC. V gene TRBV28 combines with J gene TRBJ2-7, with a weak D call TRBD2 (6 bases). Trimming removed 5 bases from V and 0 bases from J, with 14 bases in between. Germline CDR1 and CDR2: MDHEN and SYDVKM. This CDR3 has 15 residues.

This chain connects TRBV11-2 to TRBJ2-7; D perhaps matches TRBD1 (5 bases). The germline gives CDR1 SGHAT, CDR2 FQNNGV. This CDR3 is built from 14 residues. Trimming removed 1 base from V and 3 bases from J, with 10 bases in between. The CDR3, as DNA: TGTGCCAGCAGCTTAGTTTTAGGGGACTACGAGCAGTACTTC. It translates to CASSLVLGDYEQYF.